This T cell receptor (beta chain) emerged from a study of control samples from healthy donors and cancer patients. Repertoires were generated with immunoSEQ multiplex PCR, while TCRdb's copy carries only in-frame clones and drops some. The table records about 120,000 clones, approximately 87% of them present only once. The origin of this receptor is a man aged 25-45 years in good health. The material sequenced was blood.

The CDR3 bases are TGTGCCCAATCTCAAGGCCTAACCTACAATGAGCAGTTCTTC. As protein: CAQSQGLTYNEQFF. The J gene is TRBJ2-1, the V gene TRBV10-3, with D unclear. V was cut by 11 bases and J by 2 bases, with 16 bases left in between. Per the germline V gene, CDR1 is ENHRY and CDR2 is SYGVKD. The CDR3 spans 14 residues.